A single sample is the source of the 17 T cell receptor beta chains below, sequenced in a study of T cells in localized non-small cell lung cancer. Method: immunoSEQ multiplex PCR; TCRdb's copy keeps in-frame clones and lacks some. This table has over 20,000 clones, 70% to 90% appearing once. The input for sequencing was peripheral blood, taken before any cancer treatment. Receptor source: a female donor aged 60 or older with stage I lung adenocarcinoma.

V is TRBV5-4 and J is TRBJ2-1, with 9 nucleotides matching TRBD1. V gave up 0 bases and J gave up 7 bases; unmatched junction bases: 5. Germline V gene lookup returns CDR1 SGHNT and CDR2 YYREEE (reference sequence). This CDR3 comprises 15 residues. The CDR3: CASSLGDRDRNEQFF. The CDR3 region has the DNA TGTGCCAGCAGCTTGGGGGACAGGGACAGGAATGAGCAGTTCTTC.

This clone has just one count. V is TRBV27 and J is TRBJ1-2; 7 nucleotides match TRBD1. The CDR3 consists of 13 residues. The V and J ends lost 10 bases and 6 bases, in that order; junction bases with no gene match: 11. In germline, CDR1 is MNHEY, CDR2 SMNVEV (reference sequence). CDR3 sequence reads: CATKGQNRDGYTF. The CDR3 region has the DNA TGTGCCACCAAGGGACAGAATCGGGATGGCTACACCTTC.

The chain employs TRBV19 and TRBJ2-2; weak D call: TRBD1 (6 bases). CDR1 and CDR2 from the germline V gene are LNHDA and SQIVND (reference sequence). V was trimmed by 2 bases and J by 7 bases, leaving 14 bases between them. The CDR3 totals 15 residues. Written as DNA, the CDR3 is TGTGCCAGTAGTATAATGGCAGGGGTTGGCGGGGAGCTGTTTTTT. This translates into CASSIMAGVGGELFF.

The gene calls are TRBV5-6 and TRBJ2-7, with TRBD1 as a possible D gene (6 bases). The length of the CDR3 is 13 residues. The V end lost 0 bases, the J end lost 8 bases, and 12 bases lay between the germline ends. The V gene's germline CDR1 is SGHDT and CDR2 YYEEEE. CDR3 in amino acids: CASSLGLTGQQYF. The CDR3 bases are TGTGCCAGCAGCTTGGGGCTGACAGGCCAGCAGTACTTC.

This chain links TRBV18 with TRBJ2-7; D possibly corresponds to TRBD1 (5 bases). In germline, CDR1 is KGHSH, CDR2 LQKENI. The CDR3 runs to 14 residues. V gave up 2 bases and J gave up 6 bases, with 14 bases separating them. The CDR3: CASSPDVRVSEQYF. In nucleotides, the CDR3 is TGTGCCAGCTCACCAGATGTCAGGGTGAGCGAGCAGTACTTC.

This clone was counted once. The chain is built from TRBV28 and TRBJ2-7, with D unclear. Trimming removed 6 bases at V and 6 bases at J, with 15 bases between. The germline V gene has CDR1 MDHEN and CDR2 SYDVKM. The length of the CDR3 is 13 residues. For the CDR3, the DNA is TGTGCCAGCAGGGCCACCCTCCTAGGCGAGCAGTACTTC. Protein sequence: CASRATLLGEQYF.

The V gene is TRBV11-2, the J gene TRBJ1-2; D uncertain. Germline CDR1 and CDR2: SGHAT and FQNNGV. CDR3 length: 14 residues. The ends were cut back, 5 bases at V and 2 bases at J, with 12 bases in the middle. The CDR3 coding sequence is TGTGCCAGCAGCCGAAACGGGATCAACTATGGCTACACCTTC. Its translation: CASSRNGINYGYTF.

This clone was observed once. The rearrangement uses TRBV18 and TRBJ1-5, with TRBD1 matching over 10 bases. The CDR3 sequence is 14 residues long. Germline V CDR1 and CDR2: KGHSH, LQKENI. V shed 5 bases, J shed 7 bases, and the junction held 5 bases outside the gene matches. For the CDR3, the DNA is TGTGCCAGCTCAGGACAGGGACAGGGGCAGCCCCAGCATTTT. Amino acids: CASSGQGQGQPQHF.

The chain carries TRBV10-3 and TRBJ2-1, with 13 bases identical to TRBD2. The V segment lost 6 bases and the J segment 8 bases; nucleotides outside the gene matches: 10. The CDR3 loop spans 16 amino acids. Germline assignment: CDR1 ENHRY and CDR2 SYGVKD. CDR3 coding DNA: TGTGCCATCAGCTCCCCGACTAGCGGGAGGACCCATGAGCAGTTCTTC. Translation gives CAISSPTSGRTHEQFF.

This sequence joins TRBV7-9 and TRBJ2-3; D may be TRBD1 or TRBD2 (5 bases each). This CDR3 is 15 amino acids long. V lost 5 bases, J lost 0 bases, and 12 bases lay in between. Per germline, CDR1 SEHNR and CDR2 FQNEAQ (reference sequence). The CDR3 nucleotides are TGTGCCAGCAGCCCCAGAGGGGCCAGCACAGATACGCAGTATTTT. It codes for CASSPRGASTDTQYF.

V and J are TRBV30 and TRBJ1-2; D is unclear. Germline V gives CDR1 GTSNPN, CDR2 SVGIG (reference sequence). V shed 2 bases and J shed 0 bases, with 10 bases lying between them. The length of the CDR3 is 14 residues. As DNA, the CDR3 is TGTGCCTGGAGTCGGGGTGCCGCTAACTATGGCTACACCTTC. It translates to CAWSRGAANYGYTF.

CDR3 DNA: TGTGCCAGCAGGAAACGGGACGGCAGGGGAAAAACCGGGGAGCTGTTTTTT. As protein: CASRKRDGRGKTGELFF. V and J are TRBV11-2 and TRBJ2-2; TRBD1 is a possible D gene (6 bases). The germline V gene has CDR1 SGHAT and CDR2 FQNNGV. Trimming left V 6 bases short and J 5 bases short, with 22 bases between. CDR3 size: 17 residues.

This clone was picked up a small number of times. This chain joins TRBV18 and TRBJ1-1, with D possibly TRBD1 on 5 matching bases. Germline V lookup: CDR1 KGHSH, CDR2 LQKENI. Trimming shortened V by 3 bases and J by 4 bases, and 18 bases separated the two germline ends. CDR3 length equals 16 residues. CDR3: CASSPRFGGGGTEAFF. CDR3 DNA sequence: TGTGCCAGCTCACCTCGATTCGGTGGGGGTGGCACTGAAGCTTTCTTT.

There are a few counts of this clone. The rearrangement uses TRBV5-4 and TRBJ2-7, with D possibly being TRBD1 (5 bases). V gave up 6 bases and J gave up 3 bases, with 19 bases separating them. Germline CDR1 is SGHNT and CDR2 is YYREEE (reference sequence). There are 15 residues in the CDR3. CDR3 loop: CASTERAGMDYEQYF. CDR3 sequence (DNA): TGTGCCAGCACCGAAAGGGCAGGGATGGACTACGAGCAGTACTTC.

The CDR3 sequence: CAISESLGVAYEQYF. In DNA, the CDR3 is TGTGCCATCAGTGAATCTTTGGGGGTTGCCTACGAGCAGTACTTC. The chain uses TRBV10-3 and TRBJ2-7; D could derive from TRBD1 or TRBD2 (5 bases each). CDR3 size: 15 residues. V lost 3 bases to trimming and J lost 2 bases, with 14 bases between them. Germline V gene sequence: CDR1 ENHRY, CDR2 SYGVKD.

The chain has TRBV18 and TRBJ2-7; D call uncertain. CDR3 size: 13 residues. V was cut by 1 base and J by 3 bases, with 7 bases left in between. Germline CDR1 reads KGHSH; CDR2 reads LQKENI. CDR3 sequence (DNA): TGTGCCAGCTCACCACTCGGCGGCTACGAGCAGTACTTC. Residues: CASSPLGGYEQYF.

This clone was seen more than once but under ten times. V is TRBV7-9 and J is TRBJ2-5, with D perhaps TRBD2 (7 bases). The V end lost 0 bases, the J end lost 5 bases, and 10 bases lay between the germline ends. There are 14 residues in the CDR3. From germline, CDR1 is SEHNR and CDR2 FQNEAQ (reference sequence). Here the CDR3 DNA reads TGTGCCAGCAGCTTAGCGGGGGGGCGTGAGACCCAGTACTTC. It is translated as CASSLAGGRETQYF.